The present T cell receptor (beta chain) was sequenced within a study of cytomegalovirus exposure and HLA in healthy donors. PCR amplification relied on 60 Vbeta primers (plus 13 Jbeta primers). In the study's own analysis: Counted up in a later analysis, unique TCR beta chains came to approximately 83 million, with around 9.9 million shared. The repertoire was sequenced with immunoSEQ multiplex PCR; TCRdb's copy has only in-frame clones and lacks some. That table is the source of V, J and clone size, and D and trimming were worked out from the DNA. The data hold more than 110,000 clones, with 65% to 85% observed a single time. V was shortened by 3 bases and J by 13 bases, with 13 bases between the two germline ends. CDR3 size: 13 residues. Germline CDR1 is LNHDA and CDR2 is SQIVND (reference sequence).

This sequence joins TRBV19 and TRBJ1-6, with D possibly TRBD1 on 6 matching bases. The sequencing input was PBMCs. This TCR was sampled from a man younger than 45 in good health and CMV-seronegative. Here the CDR3 DNA reads TGTGCCAGTAGTATCGATCAGGGGAGTCCCCTCCACTTT. It specifies CASSIDQGSPLHF.